The clone carrying this T cell receptor (beta chain) was seen a few times. Preparation of the TCRbeta library involved a method that used unique molecular identifiers. TCRdb reanalysed the PCR reads using MiXCR and keeps one entry per CDR3 protein. The sample includes a few hundred thousand distinct CDR3 sequences, about an eighth of them seen just once. The entry originates in a study of T-cell reconstitution after alpha-beta-depleted transplantation in children. This receptor was taken from a human donor who donated a stem cell graft to a child with Fanconi anemia. The specimen was PBMCs, collected from the stem cell graft.

The CDR3 nucleotides read TGTGCCATCAGTGAGTCTCTGGGCCTTGGGTCGACCTCCCGTAGGGGGGCCAACGTCCTGACTTTC. Translation: CAISESLGLGSTSRRGANVLTF. The V call is TRBV10-3, the J call TRBJ2-6; D call uncertain. Trimming removed 0 bases from V and 4 bases from J, with 28 bases in between. The CDR3 length is 22 residues. Germline loops: CDR1 ENHRY, CDR2 SYGVKD.